The clone carrying this T cell receptor beta chain has at least ten counts. What it binds is unknown. These data belong to a study of T-cell memory formation after mild COVID-19. About the research overall: TCR clusters largely stayed donor specific. General study results and limits: Contracting CD4+ clones were located mainly in CM and EM, and CD8+ clones in EMRA. The study detected some responding clones in pre-infection memory, suggesting cross-reactive memory joined. CD4/CD8 balance held among clones contracting day 15 to 85, and later expanders leaned CD4+.

Germline assignment: CDR1 SEHNR and CDR2 FQNEAQ (reference sequence). Losses at the gene ends were 5 bases for V and 3 bases for J; bases not matched to a gene: 8. There are 16 residues in the CDR3. Using its own MiXCR run on the 5' RACE reads, TCRdb lists one record per CDR3 protein. The sample includes about 450,000 distinct CDR3 sequences, under 25% of them seen just once. The gene calls are TRBV7-9 and TRBJ2-7; 12 bases align to TRBD2. This clonotype was obtained from an adult woman who had mild COVID-19 (a few samples of this study predate the infection). Cell type and time point are not known. What was sequenced was PBMCs or a T cell subset sorted from them (not recorded which). CDR3 nucleotide sequence: TGTGCCAGCAGCACGCGCGGGACTAGCGGGCACTACGAGCAGTACTTC. It encodes CASSTRGTSGHYEQYF.